A selection of T cell receptor beta chains follows, all from one sample in a study of T cells in Graves' hyperthyroidism and ophthalmopathy. Each CDR3 protein gets one entry after TCRdb re-called the multiplex PCR reads with MiXCR. The sample lists 300,000 to 450,000 distinct CDR3 sequences, less than 20% seen once, with roughly a quarter in the top ten. Source material: blood. These receptors originate from a woman aged 18-30 years with Graves' hyperthyroidism that later progressed to Graves' ophthalmopathy. The CDR3 runs from the conserved cysteine through the conserved F or W. A D gene is named only where the DNA matches it firmly. Size is omitted from some rows. Given values are once, few, many or a class for expanded clones.

>TRBJ2-7|TRBV6-2/TRBV6-3|TRBD2|few
CASSYGGLGGEQYF
TGTGCCAGCAGTTACGGAGGACTAGGTGGCGAGCAGTACTTC
>TRBJ2-7|TRBV27|TRBD1|few
CASYPGTGYEQYF
TGTGCCAGCTACCCCGGGACAGGATACGAGCAGTACTTC
>TRBJ2-5|TRBV4-1|TRBD2|NA
CASSQDLREGSQETQYF
TGCGCCAGCAGCCAAGATTTGCGGGAGGGATCACAAGAGACCCAGTACTTC
>TRBJ2-1|TRBV7-9|TRBD2|many
CASSSGLAGAYNEQFF
TGTGCCAGCAGCTCCGGACTAGCGGGAGCCTACAATGAGCAGTTCTTC
>TRBJ1-2|TRBV7-8|NA|many
CASSLDPWGGLYGYTF
TGTGCCAGCAGCTTAGATCCTTGGGGAGGACTCTATGGCTACACCTTC
>TRBJ2-7|TRBV12-3/TRBV12-4|NA|few
CASSPDEYGSYEQYF
TGTGCCAGCAGCCCTGACGAGTATGGTTCCTACGAGCAGTACTTC
>TRBJ2-2|TRBV9|TRBD1|many
CASSVWPGQGPGELFF
TGTGCCAGCAGCGTATGGCCGGGACAGGGCCCCGGGGAGCTGTTTTTT
>TRBJ2-5|TRBV27|TRBD2|few
CASNLGTRGGETQYF
TGTGCCAGCAATTTAGGGACTAGAGGAGGGGAGACCCAGTACTTC
>TRBJ1-5|TRBV28|NA|many
CASKSIGQPQHF
TGTGCCAGCAAGAGTATAGGGCAGCCCCAGCATTTT
>TRBJ2-3|TRBV2|NA|many
CAIHERDTQYF
TGTGCCATCCATGAGCGAGATACGCAGTATTTT
>TRBJ2-7|TRBV11-2|NA|NA
CASSLAPYQGDEQYF
TGTGCCAGCAGCTTAGCCCCATACCAGGGAGACGAGCAGTACTTC
>TRBJ2-1|TRBV7-9|NA|NA
CASSFRDSHTEQFF
TGTGCCAGCAGCTTCCGGGACTCTCACACTGAGCAGTTCTTC
>TRBJ2-2|TRBV11-2|TRBD1|many
CASSSLRGQSGELFF
TGTGCCAGCAGCTCCCTCAGGGGGCAATCCGGGGAGCTGTTTTTT
>TRBJ1-5|TRBV3-1|TRBD1|many
CASSPGQGARQPQHF
TGTGCCAGCAGCCCGGGACAGGGGGCCCGGCAGCCCCAGCATTTT
>TRBJ2-6|TRBV28|NA|few
CASSLWSVPGANVLTF
TGTGCCAGCAGTTTATGGTCAGTGCCAGGGGCCAACGTCCTGACTTTC
>TRBJ2-6|TRBV10-3|NA|NA
CAISESGATSGANVLTF
TGTGCCATCAGTGAGTCTGGCGCAACCTCTGGGGCCAACGTCCTGACTTTC
>TRBJ2-3|TRBV6-1|TRBD1|few
CASRQGRSTDTQYF
TGTGCCAGCAGACAGGGGAGAAGCACAGATACGCAGTATTTT
>TRBJ2-7|TRBV28|TRBD1|NA
CASNRQGRSYEQYF
TGTGCCAGCAACCGACAGGGCCGCTCCTACGAGCAGTACTTC
>TRBJ2-5|TRBV5-4|NA|few
CASSQGGDRKSQETQYF
TGTGCCAGCAGCCAGGGAGGGGACAGAAAAAGTCAAGAGACCCAGTACTTC
>TRBJ1-5|TRBV12-3/TRBV12-4|NA|many
CASSFGGRNQPQHF
TGTGCCAGCAGTTTCGGCGGCAGAAATCAGCCCCAGCATTTT
>TRBJ1-2|TRBV12-3/TRBV12-4|NA|many
CASRPRASNYGYTF
TGTGCCAGCAGGCCGAGGGCGTCTAACTATGGCTACACCTTC
>TRBJ1-1|TRBV3-1|NA|many
CASSPLGSHTEAFF
TGTGCCAGCAGCCCCCTAGGGAGCCACACTGAAGCTTTCTTT
>TRBJ1-2|TRBV29-1|TRBD1|many
CSAGTGEGGYTF
TGCAGCGCCGGAACAGGGGAGGGTGGCTACACCTTC
>TRBJ2-7|TRBV27|TRBD1|few
CASRPGQGSSYEQYF
TGTGCCAGCAGACCCGGACAGGGCAGCTCCTACGAGCAGTACTTC
>TRBJ2-1|TRBV12-3/TRBV12-4|TRBD1|many
CASSPAGTGLLGRIEQFF
TGTGCCAGCAGCCCAGCGGGGACAGGGCTCTTGGGGAGAATTGAGCAGTTCTTC
>TRBJ1-5|TRBV20-1|NA|NA
CSAETGIGNQPQHF
TGCAGTGCCGAAACAGGGATTGGCAATCAGCCCCAGCATTTT
>TRBJ1-6|TRBV4-3|TRBD1|few
CASSQDGGTGRNSPLHF
TGCGCCAGCAGCCAAGATGGAGGGACAGGTCGAAATTCACCCCTCCACTTT
>TRBJ2-7|TRBV28|TRBD1|many
CASSPAGTGRSSYEQYF
TGTGCCAGCAGTCCGGCCGGGACAGGGAGGAGCTCCTACGAGCAGTACTTC
>TRBJ2-5|TRBV7-9|NA|few
CASSPASTSRRETQYF
TGTGCCAGCAGCCCGGCCTCAACTAGCCGGCGAGAGACCCAGTACTTC
>TRBJ2-7|TRBV20-1|NA|NA
CSATAGLQSEEQYF
TGCAGTGCTACCGCGGGGCTACAAAGCGAAGAGCAGTACTTC
>TRBJ1-2|TRBV20-1|NA|many
CSARDPGHNYGYTF
TGCAGTGCTAGAGATCCAGGGCACAACTATGGCTACACCTTC
>TRBJ1-5|TRBV28|NA|many
CASSTMQGPLPDQPQHF
TGTGCCAGCAGTACAATGCAAGGACCGCTCCCGGATCAGCCCCAGCATTTT
>TRBJ2-1|TRBV13|NA|many
CASSLVGRENEQFF
TGTGCCAGCAGCTTAGTGGGTAGGGAGAATGAGCAGTTCTTC
>TRBJ2-2|TRBV9|TRBD1|NA
CASSTETGSGELFF
TGTGCCAGCAGCACCGAGACAGGGTCCGGGGAGCTGTTTTTT
>TRBJ1-5|TRBV28|NA|many
CASTLGGLNQPQHF
TGTGCCAGCACCCTAGGGGGGCTAAATCAGCCCCAGCATTTT
>TRBJ2-1|TRBV10-3|TRBD1|NA
CAISESIGTGHNEQFF
TGTGCCATCAGTGAGTCAATTGGGACAGGCCACAATGAGCAGTTCTTC
>TRBJ2-7|TRBV20-1|NA|once
CSARSWTGRGGEQYF
TGCAGTGCTAGATCATGGACAGGGCGGGGGGGGGAGCAGTACTTC
>TRBJ2-7|TRBV7-9|TRBD2|many
CASSPDRGGRYEQYF
TGTGCCAGCAGCCCCGACCGGGGGGGGCGGTACGAGCAGTACTTC
>TRBJ2-7|TRBV20-1|NA|many
CSAKEGVFYEQYF
TGCAGTGCTAAGGAGGGGGTTTTCTACGAGCAGTACTTC
>TRBJ2-3|TRBV7-8|NA|few
CASSLTVRVTDTQYF
TGTGCCAGCAGCTTAACGGTTAGGGTCACAGATACGCAGTATTTT
>TRBJ2-7|TRBV13|TRBD2|NA
CASSSIAGETYEQYF
TGTGCCAGCAGCTCAATAGCGGGAGAAACCTACGAGCAGTACTTC
>TRBJ2-7|TRBV6-1|NA|few
CASSEVSYEQYF
TGTGCCAGCAGTGAAGTTTCCTACGAGCAGTACTTC
>TRBJ1-2|TRBV27|NA|many
CASSLGQSYGYTF
TGTGCCAGCAGTTTGGGGCAGTCCTATGGCTACACCTTC
>TRBJ2-7|TRBV6-1|NA|many
CASRLGGNSYEQYF
TGTGCCAGCAGACTTGGCGGGAACTCCTACGAGCAGTACTTC
>TRBJ2-5|TRBV4-1|TRBD2|NA
CASSQELAGVETQYF
TGCGCCAGCAGCCAAGAACTAGCGGGAGTAGAGACCCAGTACTTC